Each of the 18 T cell receptor gamma chains below was sequenced from the same sample in a study of Vδ1+ human thymocytes. These receptors' antigens are unknown. Regarding the study as a whole: In the thymus, TRG and TRD repertoires looked highly polyclonal with Gaussian CDR3 lengths.

Extracted RNA was reverse transcribed into cDNA. CDR3 amplicons came from multiplex PCR with pooled V-gene forward and constant-region reverse primers. TCRdb applied CATT to the multiplex PCR reads for clone calling. The sample has several thousand gamma-chain clones, about 40% seen once. Source material: Vdelta1+ gamma-delta thymocytes from the thymus. Indicated subset: FACS-sorted CD3+ TCRalphabeta- TCRVdelta1+ TCRVdelta2- thymocytes. These receptors all stem from a boy under three years old who had congenital heart surgery.

This chain joins TRGV5 and TRGJP1. No J segment appears in TCRdb, so it was assigned here by matching the sequence to germline. CDR3 length: 16 amino acids. With 0 bases clipped from V and 0 bases from J, the junction kept 4 bases outside the gene matches. Germline V CDR1 and CDR2: VINAFY, YDVSNSKD. CDR3 sequence: CATWDRQNTTGWFKIF. DNA for the CDR3: TGTGCCACCTGGGACAGGCAAAATACCACTGGTTGGTTCAAGATATTT.

This clone was detected only a few times. The chain employs TRGV3 and TRGJ1 or TRGJ2. Germline values: CDR1 VTNTFY, CDR2 YDVSTARD (reference sequence). The CDR3 length is 13 residues. V was clipped by 4 bases and J by 3 bases; unmatched bases: 6. CDR3 sequence reads: CATWEDPYYKKLF. CDR3 nucleotides: TGTGCCACCTGGGAAGACCCTTATTATAAGAAACTCTTT.

The V call is TRGV2, the J call TRGJ1 or TRGJ2. TCRdb is silent on the J gene; assignment here came from matching the DNA to germline. Germline loops: CDR1 EGSNGY, CDR2 YDSYNSKV. The length of the CDR3 is 14 residues. V lost 4 bases to trimming and J lost 3 bases; unmatched junction nucleotides: 9. CDR3 in DNA: TGTGCCACCTGGGAGTTGAAGGGTTATTATAAGAAACTCTTT. It is translated as CATWELKGYYKKLF.

The V and J genes are TRGV3 and TRGJ1 or TRGJ2. In the absence of a J gene in TCRdb, the DNA was matched to germline to assign it here. The CDR3 runs to 13 residues. From germline, CDR1 is VTNTFY and CDR2 YDVSTARD (reference sequence). With V trimmed by 3 bases and J by 5 bases, 7 bases remained unmatched. CDR3 protein: CATWDPRNYKKLF. The DNA for the CDR3 is TGTGCCACCTGGGACCCGAGAAATTATAAGAAACTCTTT.

No V gene was called, though TRGJ1 or TRGJ2 was called as the J gene. The CDR3 runs to 13 residues. Here the CDR3 reads CATWHPGYYKKLF. The CDR3 DNA reads TGTGCCACCTGGCACCCAGGGTATTATAAGAAACTCTTT.

V gene TRGV5 combines with J gene TRGJ1 or TRGJ2. TCRdb lists no J gene, so it was determined here by aligning the DNA to germline. After removal of 4 bases from V and 5 bases from J, the junction contained 5 bases not matched to a gene. CDR3 size: 12 residues. Germline loops: CDR1 VINAFY, CDR2 YDVSNSKD. The CDR3 reads CATWDSHYKKLF. The CDR3 bases are TGTGCCACCTGGGATTCGCATTATAAGAAACTCTTT.

The gene calls are TRGV3 and TRGJ1 or TRGJ2. Germline V gene data show CDR1 as VTNTFY and CDR2 as YDVSTARD (reference sequence). Trimming took 4 bases from V and 6 from J; bases not matched to a gene: 3. This CDR3 comprises 11 residues. The CDR3 reads CATWEGYKKLF. CDR3 coding DNA: TGTGCCACCTGGGAGGGTTATAAGAAACTCTTT.

This chain joins TRGV5 and TRGJ1 or TRGJ2. The J gene is not listed in TCRdb, so it was assigned here from a DNA match to germline. The ends lost 0 bases at V and 7 bases at J; junction bases unmatched: 9. This CDR3 region has 14 residues. Per the germline V gene, CDR1 is VINAFY and CDR2 is YDVSNSKD. CDR3 nucleotide sequence: TGTGCCACCTGGGACAGGCTGGAATACTATAAGAAACTCTTT. Amino acids: CATWDRLEYYKKLF.

This clone was counted a few times. The chain has TRGV4 and TRGJ1 or TRGJ2. CDR3 size: 14 residues. J lost 4 bases, V lost 1 base, and 7 bases had no gene match. Germline V gives CDR1 EGSTGY, CDR2 YDSYTSSV. In DNA form, the CDR3 reads TGTGCCACCTGGGATGGAAAAGGGTATTATAAGAAACTCTTT. Translated: CATWDGKGYYKKLF.

The rearrangement joins TRGV2 to TRGJ1 or TRGJ2. No J segment appears in TCRdb, so it was assigned here by matching the sequence to germline. This CDR3 region has 13 residues. Germline V gene lookup returns CDR1 EGSNGY and CDR2 YDSYNSKV. V trimming: 0 bases; J trimming: 6 bases; junction bases outside the gene matches: 5. The CDR3 is CATWDGRVYKKLF. As DNA, the CDR3 is TGTGCCACCTGGGACGGGCGGGTTTATAAGAAACTCTTT.

Here the V gene is TRGV3, but the J gene went uncalled. Germline CDR1 reads VTNTFY; CDR2 reads YDVSTARD (reference sequence). This CDR3 contains 15 residues. The DNA for the CDR3 is TGTGCCACCTGGGACAGGCGACACCGGCCCCATAAGAAACTATTT. This encodes CATWDRRHRPHKKLF.

The V call is TRGV5, the J call TRGJP2. The J gene is not listed in TCRdb, so it was assigned here from a DNA match to germline. The CDR3 is 17 residues long. In germline, CDR1 is VINAFY, CDR2 YDVSNSKD. V lost 0 bases to trimming and J lost 6 bases; unmatched junction nucleotides: 13. The CDR3 spells CATWDRPWDWGDWIKTF. The CDR3 DNA reads TGTGCCACCTGGGACAGGCCGTGGGACTGGGGTGATTGGATCAAGACGTTT.

This clone has more than one count but fewer than ten. The J gene is TRGJ1 or TRGJ2, the V gene TRGV9. The length of the CDR3 is 13 residues. Germline CDR1 and CDR2: GITISATS and ISYDGTV (reference sequence). With V trimmed by 3 bases and J by 3 bases, 5 bases remained unmatched. The CDR3 sequence is CALWEIPYYKKLF. The CDR3 bases are TGTGCCTTGTGGGAGATCCCTTATTATAAGAAACTCTTT.

A few counts support this clone. This sequence joins TRGV4 and TRGJ1 or TRGJ2. The CDR3 consists of 15 residues. V lost 0 bases to trimming and J lost 4 bases; unmatched junction nucleotides: 9. Per the germline V gene, CDR1 is EGSTGY and CDR2 is YDSYTSSV. CDR3 protein: CATWDGPISYYKKLF. The CDR3 DNA sequence: TGTGCCACCTGGGATGGGCCTATTAGCTATTATAAGAAACTCTTT.

The rearrangement links TRGV9 to TRGJ1 or TRGJ2. V trimming: 2 bases; J trimming: 16 bases; junction bases outside the gene matches: 5. The CDR3 is 9 residues long. Per the germline V gene, CDR1 is GITISATS and CDR2 is ISYDGTV (reference sequence). This CDR3 reads CALWEAGLF. In DNA form, the CDR3 reads TGTGCCTTGTGGGAGGCGGGTCTCTTT.

The V and J genes are TRGV5 and TRGJ1 or TRGJ2. TCRdb does not report a J gene; here it was assigned by matching the DNA to germline references. Germline V gene sequence: CDR1 VINAFY, CDR2 YDVSNSKD. J gave up 3 bases and V 0 bases, and 8 bases lay outside the gene matches. This CDR3 spans 15 amino acids. CDR3 nucleotides: TGTGCCACCTGGGACAGGCCGATCCTTTATTATAAGAAACTCTTT. It codes for CATWDRPILYYKKLF.

Details on this clone: One end of the junction varies from germline; a read error may be responsible. This chain uses TRGV9 with TRGJ1 or TRGJ2. The length of the CDR3 is 13 residues. Germline V gene sequence: CDR1 GITISATS, CDR2 ISYDGTV (reference sequence). The CDR3 sequence is CALWEVQRDKELF. As DNA, the CDR3 is TGTGCCTTGTGGGAGGTGCAGAGGGATAAGGAACTATTT.

The chain couples TRGV4 to TRGJ1 or TRGJ2. TCRdb gives no J gene; it was assigned here by matching the DNA to germline. Germline CDR1 reads EGSTGY; CDR2 reads YDSYTSSV. This CDR3 comprises 11 residues. Losses at the gene ends were 5 bases for V and 10 bases for J; bases not matched to a gene: 8. The CDR3: CATWGAKKKLF. CDR3 sequence (DNA): TGTGCCACCTGGGGCGCTAAAAAGAAACTCTTT.